This TCR beta chain was profiled in a study of blood T cell repertoires in COVID-19. At the level of the study: Acute and convalescent COVID-19 samples came from the United States, Italy and Spain.

The CDR3 has 17 amino acids. V dropped 11 bases and J dropped 3; count of bases not matched to a gene: 17. The V gene's germline CDR1 is SNHLY and CDR2 FYNNEI. Across under 25 US areas, participants ranged in age from about 18 to 100 years. Original handling: Amplification of reference gene primers provided the estimated nucleated cell counts. The protocol was immunoSEQ multiplex PCR, while the TCRdb copy is restricted to in-frame clones and leaves out a portion. The D gene and trimming were derived from the DNA, and the V and J assignments and clone size from that table. Of about 400,000 clones in the sample, 70% to 90% were seen once.

The receptor comes from a woman aged 18-29 years with acute COVID-19. The chain carries TRBV2 and TRBJ2-3; 10 bases fit TRBD2. Input material: PBMCs or T cells enriched from blood (not recorded which). CDR3 residues: CARGPFDQLAGTDTQYF. The CDR3 DNA sequence: TGTGCCCGCGGGCCGTTCGACCAACTAGCGGGGACAGATACGCAGTATTTT.